This T cell receptor (beta chain) was sequenced for a study of T cell changes during pregnancy in multiple sclerosis. The V segment lost 6 bases and the J segment 6 bases; nucleotides outside the gene matches: 8. Germline V gene lookup returns CDR1 SEHNR and CDR2 FQNEAQ (reference sequence). This CDR3 contains 15 residues. Sequenced by immunoSEQ multiplex PCR; TCRdb stores in-frame clones only, minus some. The sample has approximately 41,000 clones; just under 95% are singletons. The TCR was taken from a female donor with multiple sclerosis, enrolled in a pregnancy study. This chain joins TRBV7-9 and TRBJ2-1; TRBD1 agrees at 10 bases. The specimen was CD4+ T cells from peripheral blood mononuclear cells, collected in the first trimester of pregnancy. This chain's CDR3 is CASSTFGDRGNEQFF. For the CDR3, the DNA is TGTGCCAGCAGTACCTTTGGGGACAGGGGCAATGAGCAGTTCTTC.